This TCR beta chain was observed in a study of shared clonotypes between healthy human individuals. Sequencing was performed with immunoSEQ multiplex PCR; in TCRdb, only in-frame clones are kept and a portion is missing. This sample yields 2 million to 2.5 million clones, of which 85% to 95% are seen a single time; around 0.13% belongs to the top ten. Per the germline V gene, CDR1 is SGHNT and CDR2 is YYREEE (reference sequence). V lost 4 bases and J lost 2; bases outside the gene matches: 8. The CDR3 runs to 15 residues. The source is a man aged 18 to 29 in good health. This rearrangement joins TRBV5-4 to TRBJ2-7; 8 bases fit TRBD2. Sequencing used naive CD4+ T cells sorted from blood. Sample subset: CD45RA+ positively selected. The CDR3 nucleotides are TGTGCCAGCAGCCGTAGCGGGGAGCCGCCCTACGAGCAGTACTTC. It codes for CASSRSGEPPYEQYF.